This T cell receptor beta chain was captured by sequencing in a study of cytotoxic CD8 clonotypes in ibrutinib-treated CLL. Study-level information: Patient counts were around 12 relapsed/refractory, roughly 15 treatment-naive and 17 to 18 IGHV unmutated.

This CDR3 has 16 amino acids. V lost 1 base, J lost 0 bases, and 5 bases stayed unmatched. CDR1 is MGHRA and CDR2 is YSYEKL in the germline V gene. TCRdb's copy holds only in-frame clones and misses some; the assay was immunoSEQ multiplex PCR. The sample lists just over 65,000 clones, around two thirds occurring once. Libraries of TCR beta were made from 1.5 to 2.5 micrograms of genomic DNA that came from cryopreserved PBMCs. The sample holds one count of this clone. The source is a human donor with chronic lymphocytic leukemia. The source material was PBMCs, sampled after 12 months of ibrutinib treatment. The chain has TRBV4-1 and TRBJ2-7, with 8 bases aligning to TRBD2. CDR3 protein: CASSQARGGTSYEQYF. The DNA for the CDR3 is TGCGCCAGCAGCCAAGCCCGGGGGGGGACCTCCTACGAGCAGTACTTC.